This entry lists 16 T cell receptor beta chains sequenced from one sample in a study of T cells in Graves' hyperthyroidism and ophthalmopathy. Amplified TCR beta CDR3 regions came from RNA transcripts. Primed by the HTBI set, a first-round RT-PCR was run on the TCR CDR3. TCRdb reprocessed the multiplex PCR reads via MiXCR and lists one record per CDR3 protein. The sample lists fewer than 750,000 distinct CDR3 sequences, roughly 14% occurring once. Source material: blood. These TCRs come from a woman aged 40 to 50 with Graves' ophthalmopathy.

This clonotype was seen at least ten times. The CDR3 DNA reads TGTGCCAGCAGTTTCAGACTGGAGAGAACCCAGTACTTC. Its protein is CASSFRLERTQYF. The chain has TRBV6-5 and TRBJ2-5; D not certain. The length of the CDR3 is 13 residues. Deletions cut 4 bases from V and 8 bases from J, with 14 bases between. Germline values: CDR1 MNHEY, CDR2 SVGAGI.

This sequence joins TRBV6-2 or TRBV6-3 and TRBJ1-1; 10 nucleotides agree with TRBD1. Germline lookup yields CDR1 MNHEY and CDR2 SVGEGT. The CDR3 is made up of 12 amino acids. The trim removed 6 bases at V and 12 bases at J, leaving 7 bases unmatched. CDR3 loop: CASRVTGGRSFF. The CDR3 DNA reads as TGTGCCAGCAGAGTGACAGGGGGCAGGTCTTTCTTT.

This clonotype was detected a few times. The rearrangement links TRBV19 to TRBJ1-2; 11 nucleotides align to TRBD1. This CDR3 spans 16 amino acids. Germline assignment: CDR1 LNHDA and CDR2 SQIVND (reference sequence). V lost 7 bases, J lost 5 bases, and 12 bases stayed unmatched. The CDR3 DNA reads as TGTGCCAGTACAAAAGAAACCGGGACAGGGGGTTATGGCTACACCTTC. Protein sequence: CASTKETGTGGYGYTF. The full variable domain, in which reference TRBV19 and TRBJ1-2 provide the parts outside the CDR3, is DGGITQSPKYLFRKEGQNVTLSCEQNLNHDAMYWYRQDPGQGLRLIYYSQIVNDFQKGDIAEGYSVSREKKESFPLTVTSAQKNPTAFYLCASTKETGTGGYGYTFGSGTRLTVV.

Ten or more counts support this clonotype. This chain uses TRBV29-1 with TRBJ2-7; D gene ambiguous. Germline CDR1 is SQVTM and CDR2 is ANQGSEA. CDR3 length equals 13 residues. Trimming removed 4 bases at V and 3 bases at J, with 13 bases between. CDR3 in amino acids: CSVGLGLHYEQYF. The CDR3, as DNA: TGCAGCGTTGGACTCGGCCTACACTACGAGCAGTACTTC.

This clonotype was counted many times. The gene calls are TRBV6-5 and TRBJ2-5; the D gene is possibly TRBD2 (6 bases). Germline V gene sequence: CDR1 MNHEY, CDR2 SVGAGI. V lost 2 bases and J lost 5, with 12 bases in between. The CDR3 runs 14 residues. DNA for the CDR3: TGTGCCAGCAGTTACCGTGGGGGGTTGGAGACCCAGTACTTC. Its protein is CASSYRGGLETQYF.

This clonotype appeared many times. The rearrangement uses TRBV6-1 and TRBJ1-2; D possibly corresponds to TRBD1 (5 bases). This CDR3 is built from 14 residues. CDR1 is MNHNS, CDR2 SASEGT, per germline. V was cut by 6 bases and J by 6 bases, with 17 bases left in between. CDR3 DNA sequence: TGTGCCAGCAGACAGGACAAGGGGCGACATGGCTACACCTTC. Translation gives CASRQDKGRHGYTF.

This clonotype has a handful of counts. CDR3 sequence (DNA): TGTGCCAGCAGCCAGACTAGCGGGAGAGCGAACACCGGGGAGCTGTTTTTT. It is translated as CASSQTSGRANTGELFF. V and J are TRBV11-2 and TRBJ2-2; 12 nucleotides line up with TRBD2. In germline, CDR1 is SGHAT, CDR2 FQNNGV. CDR3 size: 17 residues. The J segment lost 0 bases and the V segment lost 5 bases, leaving 4 bases of the junction unmatched.

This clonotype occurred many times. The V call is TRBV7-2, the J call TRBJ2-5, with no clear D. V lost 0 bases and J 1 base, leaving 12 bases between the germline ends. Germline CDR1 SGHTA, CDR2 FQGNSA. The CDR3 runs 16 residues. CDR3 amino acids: CASSLALSLVQETQYF. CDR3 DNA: TGTGCCAGCAGCTTAGCGCTTAGCCTAGTCCAAGAGACCCAGTACTTC. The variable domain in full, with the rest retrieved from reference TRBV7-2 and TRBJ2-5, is GAGVSQSPSNKVTEKGKDVELRCDPISGHTALYWYRQSLGQGLEFLIYFQGNSAPDKSGLPSDRFSAERTGGSVSTLTIQRTQQEDSAVYLCASSLALSLVQETQYFGPGTRLLVL.

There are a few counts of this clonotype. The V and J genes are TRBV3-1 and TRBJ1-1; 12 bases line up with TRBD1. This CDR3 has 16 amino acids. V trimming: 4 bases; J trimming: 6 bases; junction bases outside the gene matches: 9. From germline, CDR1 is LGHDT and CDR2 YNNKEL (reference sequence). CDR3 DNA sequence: TGTGCCAGCAGCCTCGCGGCGGGACAGGGGGCCGCTGAAGCTTTCTTT. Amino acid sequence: CASSLAAGQGAAEAFF. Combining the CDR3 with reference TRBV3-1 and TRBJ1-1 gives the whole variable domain DTAVSQTPKYLVTQMGNDKSIKCEQNLGHDTMYWYKQDSKKFLKIMFSYNNKELIINETVPNRFSPKSPDKAHLNLHINSLELGDSAVYFCASSLAAGQGAAEAFFGQGTRLTVV.

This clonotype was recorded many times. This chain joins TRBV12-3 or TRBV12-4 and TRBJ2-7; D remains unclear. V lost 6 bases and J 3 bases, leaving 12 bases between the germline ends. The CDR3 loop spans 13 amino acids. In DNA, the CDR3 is TGTGCCAGCAGCCCGACTTGGAACTACGAGCAGTACTTC. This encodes CASSPTWNYEQYF.

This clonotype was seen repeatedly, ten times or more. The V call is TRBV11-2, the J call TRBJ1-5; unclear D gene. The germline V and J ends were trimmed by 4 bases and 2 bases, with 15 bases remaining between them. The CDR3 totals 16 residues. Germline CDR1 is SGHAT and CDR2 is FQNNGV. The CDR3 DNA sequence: TGTGCCAGCAGCTGGACCTCCGGAGGAGGCAATCAGCCCCAGCATTTT. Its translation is CASSWTSGGGNQPQHF.

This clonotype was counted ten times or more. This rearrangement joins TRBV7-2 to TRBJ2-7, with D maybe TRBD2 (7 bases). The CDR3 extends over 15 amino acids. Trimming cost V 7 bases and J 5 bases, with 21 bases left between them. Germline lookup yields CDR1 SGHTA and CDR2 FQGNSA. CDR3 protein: CASTRGAGHWDEQYF. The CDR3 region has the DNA TGTGCCAGCACCCGGGGGGCGGGCCACTGGGACGAGCAGTACTTC.

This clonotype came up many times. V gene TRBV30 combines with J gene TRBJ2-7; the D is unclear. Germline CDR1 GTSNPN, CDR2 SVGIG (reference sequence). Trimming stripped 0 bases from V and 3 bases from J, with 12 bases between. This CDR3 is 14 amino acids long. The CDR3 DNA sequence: TGTGCCTGGAGTGTACTGTTTGGGCACTACGAGCAGTACTTC. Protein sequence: CAWSVLFGHYEQYF.

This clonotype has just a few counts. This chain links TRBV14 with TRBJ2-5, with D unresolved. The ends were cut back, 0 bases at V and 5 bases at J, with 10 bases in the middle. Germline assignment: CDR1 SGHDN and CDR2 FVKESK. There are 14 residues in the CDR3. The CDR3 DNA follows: TGTGCCAGCAGCCAAGAGTTGGGATGGGAGACCCAGTACTTC. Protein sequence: CASSQELGWETQYF.

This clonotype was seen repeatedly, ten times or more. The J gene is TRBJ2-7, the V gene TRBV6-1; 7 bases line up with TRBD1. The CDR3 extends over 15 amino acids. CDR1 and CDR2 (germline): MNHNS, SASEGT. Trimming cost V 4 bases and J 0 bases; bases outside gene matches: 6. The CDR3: CASSALTGSSYEQYF. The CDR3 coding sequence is TGTGCCAGCAGTGCCCTGACAGGGAGCTCCTACGAGCAGTACTTC.

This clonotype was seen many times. CDR3 sequence reads: CSVGGDRGGTYGYTF. The CDR3 bases are TGCAGCGTTGGTGGCGACAGGGGGGGGACCTATGGCTACACCTTC. This sequence joins TRBV29-1 and TRBJ1-2; 9 nucleotides match TRBD1. V was pared by 4 bases and J by 4 bases, with 10 bases of the junction left unmatched. Per the germline V gene, CDR1 is SQVTM and CDR2 is ANQGSEA. The length of the CDR3 is 15 residues.